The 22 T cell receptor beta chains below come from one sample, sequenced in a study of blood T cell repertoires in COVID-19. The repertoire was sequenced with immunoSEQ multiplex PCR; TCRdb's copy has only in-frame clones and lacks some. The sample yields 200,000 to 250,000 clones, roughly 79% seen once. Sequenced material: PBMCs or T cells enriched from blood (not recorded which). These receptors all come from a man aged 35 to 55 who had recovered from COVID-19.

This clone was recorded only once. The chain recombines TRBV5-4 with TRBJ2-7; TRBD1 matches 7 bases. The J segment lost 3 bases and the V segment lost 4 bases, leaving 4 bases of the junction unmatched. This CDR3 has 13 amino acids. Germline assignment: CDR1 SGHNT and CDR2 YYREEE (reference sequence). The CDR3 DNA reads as TGTGCCAGCAGCCGGGACAGAGACTACGAGCAGTACTTC. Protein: CASSRDRDYEQYF.

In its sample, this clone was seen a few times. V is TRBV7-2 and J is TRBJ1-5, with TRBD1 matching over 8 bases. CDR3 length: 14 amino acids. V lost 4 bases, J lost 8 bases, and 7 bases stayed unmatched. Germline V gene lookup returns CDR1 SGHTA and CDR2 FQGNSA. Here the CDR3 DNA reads TGTGCCAGCAGCTCCGACAGGGGAAGTGAGCCCCAGCATTTT. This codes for CASSSDRGSEPQHF.

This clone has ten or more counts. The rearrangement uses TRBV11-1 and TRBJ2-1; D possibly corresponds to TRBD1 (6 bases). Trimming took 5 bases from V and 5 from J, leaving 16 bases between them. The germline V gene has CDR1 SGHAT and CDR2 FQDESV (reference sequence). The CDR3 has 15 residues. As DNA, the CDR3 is TGTGCCAGCAGCCATTTAGACAGGATAGACAATGAGCAGTTCTTC. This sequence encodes CASSHLDRIDNEQFF.

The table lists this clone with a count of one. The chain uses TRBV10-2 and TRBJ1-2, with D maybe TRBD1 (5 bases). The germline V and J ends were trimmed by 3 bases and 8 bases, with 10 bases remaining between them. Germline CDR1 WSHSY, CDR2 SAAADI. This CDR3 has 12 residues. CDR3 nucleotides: TGCGCCAGCAGTGACCAGGGTCAAGGCTACACCTTC. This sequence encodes CASSDQGQGYTF.

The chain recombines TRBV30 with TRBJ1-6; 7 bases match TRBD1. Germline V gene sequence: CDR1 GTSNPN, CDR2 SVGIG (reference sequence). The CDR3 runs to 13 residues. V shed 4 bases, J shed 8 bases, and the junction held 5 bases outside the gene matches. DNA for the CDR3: TGTGCCTGGACCCCCGGGACAGATTCACCCCTCCACTTT. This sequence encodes CAWTPGTDSPLHF.

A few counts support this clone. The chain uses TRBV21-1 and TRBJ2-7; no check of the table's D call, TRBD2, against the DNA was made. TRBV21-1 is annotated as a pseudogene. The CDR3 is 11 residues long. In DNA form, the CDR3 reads TGTGCCAGCAGCTTCCGTTACGAGCAGTACTTC. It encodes CASSFRYEQYF.

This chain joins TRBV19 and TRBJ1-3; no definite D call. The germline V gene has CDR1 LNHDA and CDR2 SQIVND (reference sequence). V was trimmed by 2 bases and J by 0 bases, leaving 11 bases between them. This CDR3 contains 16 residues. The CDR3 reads CASSISGLSSGNTIYF. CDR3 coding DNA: TGTGCCAGTAGTATATCTGGACTGAGCTCTGGAAACACCATATATTTT. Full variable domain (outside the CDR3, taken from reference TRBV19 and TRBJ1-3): DGGITQSPKYLFRKEGQNVTLSCEQNLNHDAMYWYRQDPGQGLRLIYYSQIVNDFQKGDIAEGYSVSREKKESFPLTVTSAQKNPTAFYLCASSISGLSSGNTIYFGEGSWLTVV.

The DNA of the CDR3 is TGTGCCAGCAGCCACACACCGGGACAGGGGGCCCCTGAAGCTTTCTTT. Translation: CASSHTPGQGAPEAFF. The V and J genes are TRBV4-2 and TRBJ1-1; TRBD1 matches 12 bases. CDR1 is LGHNA, CDR2 YNFKEQ, per germline. The CDR3 extends over 16 amino acids. Trimming at V came to 3 bases and at J to 6 bases, leaving 8 bases not matched to a gene.

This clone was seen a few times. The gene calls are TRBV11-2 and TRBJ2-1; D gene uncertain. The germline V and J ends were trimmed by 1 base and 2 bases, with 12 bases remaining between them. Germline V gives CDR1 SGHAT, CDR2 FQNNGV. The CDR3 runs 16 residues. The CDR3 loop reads CASSLVSTPPYNEQFF. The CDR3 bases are TGTGCCAGCAGCTTAGTTTCCACACCCCCCTACAATGAGCAGTTCTTC.

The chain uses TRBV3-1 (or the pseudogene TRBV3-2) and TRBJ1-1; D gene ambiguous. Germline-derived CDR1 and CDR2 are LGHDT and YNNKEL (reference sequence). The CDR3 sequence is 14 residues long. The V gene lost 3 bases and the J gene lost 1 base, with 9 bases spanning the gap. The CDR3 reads CASSHRGANTEAFF. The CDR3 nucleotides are TGTGCCAGCAGCCACCGGGGAGCGAACACTGAAGCTTTCTTT.

CDR3 sequence reads: CASSPSGTVRHEQYF. CDR3 nucleotide sequence: TGTGCCAGCAGTCCCTCCGGGACAGTCCGCCACGAGCAGTACTTC. The V and J genes are TRBV28 and TRBJ2-7; 7 nucleotides align to TRBD1. From germline, CDR1 is MDHEN and CDR2 SYDVKM. CDR3 size: 15 residues. Germline trimming cut 5 bases from V and 5 bases from J; bases unmatched to any gene: 12. The full variable domain, completed using reference TRBV28 and TRBJ2-7, is DVKVTQSSRYLVKRTGEKVFLECVQDMDHENMFWYRQDPGLGLRLIYFSYDVKMKEKGDIPEGYSVSREKKERFSLILESASTNQTSMYLCASSPSGTVRHEQYFGPGTRLTVT.

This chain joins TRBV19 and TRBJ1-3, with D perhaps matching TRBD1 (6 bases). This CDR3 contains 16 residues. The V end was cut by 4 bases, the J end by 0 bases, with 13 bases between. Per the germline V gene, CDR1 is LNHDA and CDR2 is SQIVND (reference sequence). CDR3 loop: CASSRPPGHSGNTIYF. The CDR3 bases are TGTGCCAGTAGTAGGCCCCCGGGACACTCTGGAAACACCATATATTTT.

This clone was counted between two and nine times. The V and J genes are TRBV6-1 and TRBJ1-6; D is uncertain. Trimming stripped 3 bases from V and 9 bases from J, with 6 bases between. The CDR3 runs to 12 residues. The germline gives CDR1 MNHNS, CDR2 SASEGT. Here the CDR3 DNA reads TGTGCCAGCAGTGAGGGCATTTCACCCCTCCACTTT. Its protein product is CASSEGISPLHF.

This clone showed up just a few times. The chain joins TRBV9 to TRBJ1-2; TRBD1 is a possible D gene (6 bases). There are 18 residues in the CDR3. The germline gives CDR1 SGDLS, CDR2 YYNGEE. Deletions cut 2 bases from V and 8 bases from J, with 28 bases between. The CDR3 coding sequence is TGTGCCAGCAGCGTCGGACGTGGCAGGGGATTTTTTCCTCGAGGCTACACCTTC. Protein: CASSVGRGRGFFPRGYTF.

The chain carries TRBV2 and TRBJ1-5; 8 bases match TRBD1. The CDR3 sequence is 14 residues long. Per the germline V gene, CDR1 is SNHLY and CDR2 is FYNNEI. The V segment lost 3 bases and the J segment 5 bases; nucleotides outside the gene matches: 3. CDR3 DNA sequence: TGTGCCAGCAGTGACGACAGGGGCCATCAGCCCCAGCATTTT. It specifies CASSDDRGHQPQHF.

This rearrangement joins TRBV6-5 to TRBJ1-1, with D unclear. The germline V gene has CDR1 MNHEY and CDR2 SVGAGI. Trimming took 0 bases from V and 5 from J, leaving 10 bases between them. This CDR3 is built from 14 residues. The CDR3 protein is CASSYSTGTTEAFF. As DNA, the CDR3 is TGTGCCAGCAGTTACTCGACGGGAACTACTGAAGCTTTCTTT.

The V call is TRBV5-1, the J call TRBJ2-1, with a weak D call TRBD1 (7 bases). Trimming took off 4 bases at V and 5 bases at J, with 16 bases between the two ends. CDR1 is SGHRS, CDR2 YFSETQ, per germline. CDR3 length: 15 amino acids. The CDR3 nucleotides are TGCGCCAGCAGCACCGCCCAGGGGGGTAACAATGAGCAGTTCTTC. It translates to CASSTAQGGNNEQFF.

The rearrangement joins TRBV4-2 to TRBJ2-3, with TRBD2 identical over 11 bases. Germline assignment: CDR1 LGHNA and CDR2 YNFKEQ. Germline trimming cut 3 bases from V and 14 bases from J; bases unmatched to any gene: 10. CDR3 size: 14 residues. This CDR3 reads CASSHLLAGAFLYF. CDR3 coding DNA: TGTGCCAGCAGCCACCTACTAGCGGGGGCTTTTTTGTATTTT.

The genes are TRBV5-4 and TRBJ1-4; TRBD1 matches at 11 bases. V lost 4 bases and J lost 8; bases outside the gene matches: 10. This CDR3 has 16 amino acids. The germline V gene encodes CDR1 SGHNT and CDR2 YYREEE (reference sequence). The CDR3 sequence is CASSAGTGGFGEKLFF. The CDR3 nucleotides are TGTGCCAGCAGCGCAGGGACAGGGGGGTTTGGAGAAAAACTGTTTTTT.

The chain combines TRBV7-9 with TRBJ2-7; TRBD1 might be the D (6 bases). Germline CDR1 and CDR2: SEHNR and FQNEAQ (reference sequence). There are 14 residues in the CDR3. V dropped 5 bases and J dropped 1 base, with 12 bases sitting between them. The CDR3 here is CASSPRTASYEQYF. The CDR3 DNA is TGTGCCAGCAGCCCTCGGACAGCATCCTACGAGCAGTACTTC. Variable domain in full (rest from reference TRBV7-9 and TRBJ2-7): DTGVSQNPRHKITKRGQNVTFRCDPISEHNRLYWYRQTLGQGPEFLTYFQNEAQLEKSRLLSDRFSAERPKGSFSTLEIQRTEQGDSAMYLCASSPRTASYEQYFGPGTRLTVT.

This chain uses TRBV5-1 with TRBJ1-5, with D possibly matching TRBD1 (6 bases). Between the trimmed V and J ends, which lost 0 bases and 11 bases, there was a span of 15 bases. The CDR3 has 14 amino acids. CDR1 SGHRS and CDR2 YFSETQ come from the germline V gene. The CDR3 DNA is TGCGCCAGCAGCTTGGACCCGTTCCAGGGGTCCCAGCATTTT. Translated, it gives CASSLDPFQGSQHF.

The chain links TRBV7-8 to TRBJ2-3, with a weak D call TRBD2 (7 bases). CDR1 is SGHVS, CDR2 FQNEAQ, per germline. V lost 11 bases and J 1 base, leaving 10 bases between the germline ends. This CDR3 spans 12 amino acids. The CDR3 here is CAGGAGTDTQYF. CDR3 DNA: TGTGCCGGGGGGGCGGGCACAGATACGCAGTATTTT.